These 29 T cell receptor beta chains share one sample of origin, sequenced in a study of blood T cell repertoires in COVID-19. Assay: immunoSEQ multiplex PCR; the TCRdb copy retains only in-frame clones and omits some. Of about 210,000 clones listed, 84% are singletons. The sequenced sample was peripheral blood. These receptors originate from a woman aged 45-59 years with active or convalescent COVID-19.

In this sample, this clone turned up once. V and J are TRBV3-1 (or the pseudogene TRBV3-2) and TRBJ2-7, with D tentatively TRBD1 (5 bases). Germline V CDR1 and CDR2: LGHDT, YNNKEL (reference sequence). The length of the CDR3 is 12 residues. The V end lost 4 bases, the J end lost 3 bases, and 7 bases lay between the germline ends. CDR3 coding DNA: TGTGCCAGCAGCCTGACAGTCTACGAGCAGTACGTC. Translated: CASSLTVYEQYV.

The chain couples TRBV5-1 to TRBJ1-3, with D possibly matching TRBD1 (5 bases). The CDR3 length is 15 residues. Germline CDR1 SGHRS, CDR2 YFSETQ. V lost 4 bases and J lost 0, with 11 bases in between. The CDR3 bases are TGCGCCAGCAGCCCGACAGTAACCTCTGGAAACACCATATATTTT. This codes for CASSPTVTSGNTIYF.

This chain connects TRBV28 to TRBJ2-7, with 9 bases identical to TRBD1. Germline V gives CDR1 MDHEN, CDR2 SYDVKM. The CDR3 contains 14 residues. Trimming took 6 bases from V and 5 from J; bases not matched to a gene: 8. CDR3 protein: CASSPRDRANEQYV. CDR3 nucleotides: TGTGCCAGCAGCCCCCGGGACAGGGCAAACGAGCAGTACGTC.

The chain combines TRBV5-5 with TRBJ2-5; TRBD2 matches 11 bases. This CDR3 comprises 17 residues. After removal of 2 bases from V and 3 bases from J, the junction contained 9 bases not matched to a gene. The V gene's germline CDR1 is SGHKS and CDR2 YYEKEE (reference sequence). The DNA of the CDR3 is TGTGCCAGCAGCTTAGGACTAGCGGGCCTCCTGGAAGAGACCCAGTACTTC. This sequence encodes CASSLGLAGLLEETQYF.

V usage is TRBV30 and J usage is TRBJ2-3; the D gene is possibly TRBD1 (5 bases). Germline CDR1 is GTSNPN and CDR2 is SVGIG (reference sequence). Deletions cut 0 bases from V and 6 bases from J, with 10 bases between. The CDR3 sequence is 13 residues long. The chain's CDR3 is CAWSVQGPDTQYF. The CDR3 DNA sequence: TGTGCCTGGAGTGTGCAGGGTCCCGATACGCAGTATTTT.

This sequence joins TRBV28 and TRBJ2-7, with 10 positions matching TRBD1. Germline trimming cut 7 bases from V and 7 bases from J; bases unmatched to any gene: 13. Germline V gene lookup returns CDR1 MDHEN and CDR2 SYDVKM. The CDR3 length is 15 residues. CDR3 DNA: TGTGCCAGCACTGACAGGGGGCAAAGATTGTGGGAGCAGTACTTC. Its translation is CASTDRGQRLWEQYF. Filled out from reference TRBV28 and TRBJ2-7, the complete variable domain reads DVKVTQSSRYLVKRTGEKVFLECVQDMDHENMFWYRQDPGLGLRLIYFSYDVKMKEKGDIPEGYSVSREKKERFSLILESASTNQTSMYLCASTDRGQRLWEQYFGPGTRLTVT.

This chain joins TRBV28 and TRBJ2-7; tentative D call: TRBD1 (6 bases). Trimming took 10 bases from V and 0 from J, leaving 13 bases between them. This CDR3 spans 13 amino acids. The germline V gene has CDR1 MDHEN and CDR2 SYDVKM. CDR3 residues: CATLGQNSYEQYF. The CDR3 DNA follows: TGTGCCACACTAGGACAGAACTCCTACGAGCAGTACTTC.

The table lists this clone with a few counts. The V and J genes are TRBV7-9 and TRBJ1-2; 7 positions agree with TRBD1. V was pared by 5 bases and J by 2 bases, with 8 bases of the junction left unmatched. This CDR3 has 15 amino acids. Germline V gene data show CDR1 as SEHNR and CDR2 as FQNEAQ (reference sequence). CDR3 coding DNA: TGTGCCAGCAGCGCTGCTGCAGGGGGGAACTATGGCTACACCTTC. Protein product: CASSAAAGGNYGYTF.

This sequence joins TRBV10-2 and TRBJ2-7, with D unclear. With 0 bases removed from V and 3 bases from J, the gap between germline ends came to 6 bases. Germline CDR1 WSHSY, CDR2 SAAADI. The CDR3 is 13 amino acids. CDR3 coding DNA: TGCGCCAGCAGTGAGTCGGCGGACTACGAGCAGTACTTC. Translation gives CASSESADYEQYF.

The chain is built from TRBV7-6 and TRBJ1-6, with a possible D match to TRBD1 (5 bases). This CDR3 is built from 16 residues. CDR1 SGHVS and CDR2 FNYEAQ come from the germline V gene. V lost 5 bases, J lost 0 bases, and 11 bases lay in between. The CDR3 DNA follows: TGTGCCAGCAGCGTACAGGTTCCCTCCTATAATTCACCCCTCCACTTT. Its translation: CASSVQVPSYNSPLHF.

This chain connects TRBV15 to TRBJ2-3; TRBD2 matches 8 bases. CDR1 is LNHNV, CDR2 YYDKDF, per germline (reference sequence). The V segment lost 3 bases and the J segment 2 bases; nucleotides outside the gene matches: 13. The CDR3 runs 18 residues. The CDR3 region is CATSSGQRGGLDTDTQYF. The DNA of the CDR3 is TGTGCCACCAGCAGCGGACAGCGCGGGGGGTTGGACACAGATACGCAGTATTTT. Drawing the rest from reference TRBV15 and TRBJ2-3, the complete variable domain is DAMVIQNPRYQVTQFGKPVTLSCSQTLNHNVMYWYQQKSSQAPKLLFHYYDKDFNNEADTPDNFQSRRPNTSFCFLDIRSPGLGDTAMYLCATSSGQRGGLDTDTQYFGPGTRLTVL.

This clone appeared a single time. V usage is TRBV24-1 and J usage is TRBJ1-5; TRBD1 is a possible D gene (6 bases). The CDR3 is made up of 15 amino acids. Germline V gene sequence: CDR1 KGHDR, CDR2 SFDVKD. Trimming removed 4 bases from V and 9 bases from J, with 18 bases in between. The CDR3 spells CATSDPAQGAGPQHF. In nucleotides, the CDR3 is TGTGCCACCAGTGACCCTGCACAGGGCGCAGGGCCCCAGCATTTT.

This clone was seen just once. In the same sample, other DNA sequences code for this CDR3. The chain is built from TRBV20-1 and TRBJ1-2; the D is unclear. V dropped 0 bases and J dropped 7 bases, with 6 bases sitting between them. Germline loops: CDR1 DFQATT, CDR2 SNEGSKA (reference sequence). The CDR3 consists of 11 residues. The CDR3 nucleotides read TGCAGTGCTAGAGATCCCGGTGGCTACACCTTC. This codes for CSARDPGGYTF.

Only one count was recorded for this clone. The chain couples TRBV2 to TRBJ2-7; 7 bases align to TRBD1. J gave up 4 bases and V 4 bases, and 4 bases lay outside the gene matches. Germline loops: CDR1 SNHLY, CDR2 FYNNEI. CDR3 size: 13 residues. CDR3 DNA sequence: TGTGCCAGCAGTGCTGGGGACAGATACGAGCAGTACGTC. Protein product: CASSAGDRYEQYV.

The chain recombines TRBV28 with TRBJ1-1; D not certain. From germline, CDR1 is MDHEN and CDR2 SYDVKM. The CDR3 totals 16 residues. The ends were cut back, 3 bases at V and 0 bases at J, with 14 bases in the middle. DNA for the CDR3: TGTGCCAGCAGTTTCCCGACGACAAGAATGAACACTGAAGCTTTCTTT. It is translated as CASSFPTTRMNTEAFF.

V and J are TRBV10-1 and TRBJ2-1; TRBD2 matches at 7 bases. V lost 3 bases, J lost 2 bases, and 4 bases stayed unmatched. Germline V gene sequence: CDR1 WNHNN, CDR2 SYGVQD (reference sequence). The CDR3 contains 15 residues. DNA for the CDR3: TGCGCCAGCAGTGAAGAGCGGGGCACCTACAATGAGCAGTTCTTC. Its translation is CASSEERGTYNEQFF.

This sequence joins TRBV5-1 and TRBJ1-4; D perhaps matches TRBD1 (5 bases). Trimming removed 2 bases from V and 6 bases from J, with 14 bases in between. Germline CDR1 reads SGHRS; CDR2 reads YFSETQ. The CDR3 covers 15 residues. CDR3 bases: TGCGCCAGCAGCTTATCGCCAGGGAGGGATGAAAAACTGTTTTTT. It encodes CASSLSPGRDEKLFF.

V usage is TRBV6-5 and J usage is TRBJ1-2; 9 positions agree with TRBD1. This CDR3 has 15 residues. J lost 3 bases, V lost 4 bases, and 6 bases had no gene match. Looked up from germline, CDR1 is MNHEY and CDR2 is SVGAGI. CDR3 protein: CASSWQTGGYYGYTF. CDR3 in DNA: TGTGCCAGCAGTTGGCAGACAGGGGGTTACTATGGCTACACCTTC.

The rearrangement uses TRBV6-5 and TRBJ1-2; D not certain. The CDR3 totals 11 residues. Germline V gene lookup returns CDR1 MNHEY and CDR2 SVGAGI. Trimming pared 7 bases from V and 8 bases from J, leaving 11 bases between. The CDR3 DNA sequence: TGTGCCAGCAATCGGGGATACGGCTACACCTTC. Its translation: CASNRGYGYTF.

The J gene is TRBJ1-2, the V gene TRBV6-5; 11 positions match TRBD1. The ends lost 9 bases at V and 3 bases at J; junction bases unmatched: 9. The CDR3 runs to 15 residues. Germline V gene lookup returns CDR1 MNHEY and CDR2 SVGAGI. As DNA, the CDR3 is TGTGCCAGTCTAGCCCGGGACAGGGGGGACTATGGCTACACCTTC. Amino acid sequence: CASLARDRGDYGYTF.

The chain carries TRBV10-3 and TRBJ2-1, with TRBD2 as a possible D gene (7 bases). From germline, CDR1 is ENHRY and CDR2 SYGVKD. Between the trimmed V and J ends, which lost 4 bases and 5 bases, there was a span of 15 bases. The CDR3 sequence is 15 residues long. This CDR3 is CAISAREGGHNEQFF. CDR3 in DNA: TGTGCCATCAGTGCCAGGGAGGGGGGGCACAATGAGCAGTTCTTC.

This chain links TRBV5-1 with TRBJ2-5, with TRBD1 matching over 7 bases. J lost 5 bases, V lost 0 bases, and 4 bases had no gene match. The germline CDR1 and CDR2 sequences are SGHRS and YFSETQ. The CDR3 extends over 14 amino acids. CDR3 sequence: CASSLEGAGETQYF. The CDR3 region has the DNA TGCGCCAGCAGCTTGGAGGGGGCAGGGGAGACCCAGTACTTC.

The chain carries TRBV5-6 and TRBJ2-5, with 14 bases that match TRBD2. Losses at the gene ends were 3 bases for V and 0 bases for J; bases not matched to a gene: 7. Germline V gene lookup returns CDR1 SGHDT and CDR2 YYEEEE. The CDR3 is made up of 18 amino acids. In DNA, the CDR3 is TGTGCCAGCAGCTGGCGGACTAGCGGGAGGACTTACCAAGAGACCCAGTACTTC. Protein: CASSWRTSGRTYQETQYF.

The chain has TRBV4-1 and TRBJ1-2; TRBD1 agrees at 7 bases. Looked up from germline, CDR1 is MGHRA and CDR2 is YSYEKL. The CDR3 is 13 amino acids. V was clipped by 3 bases and J by 8 bases; unmatched bases: 6. This CDR3 reads CASSHVTGDGYTF. Written as DNA, the CDR3 is TGCGCCAGCAGCCACGTAACAGGGGACGGCTACACCTTC.

The chain recombines TRBV10-3 with TRBJ1-2, with a possible D match to TRBD1 (6 bases). Germline CDR1 is ENHRY and CDR2 is SYGVKD. The V end was cut by 1 base, the J end by 6 bases, with 18 bases between. The CDR3 is 16 residues long. CDR3 sequence (DNA): TGTGCCATCAGTGAGTTTGAGCAGGGGCCCTCGGATGGCTACACCTTC. It yields the protein CAISEFEQGPSDGYTF.

A few counts support this clone. CDR3 bases: TGTGCCACCATAAACAGGGGGCTCAATGAAAAACTGTTTTTT. Translating gives CATINRGLNEKLFF. The chain couples TRBV6-5 to TRBJ1-4; 9 bases map to TRBD1. The CDR3 extends over 14 amino acids. The ends lost 10 bases at V and 5 bases at J; junction bases unmatched: 8. In germline, CDR1 is MNHEY, CDR2 SVGAGI.

This clone was seen a few times. This chain joins TRBV5-1 and TRBJ2-3, with D unresolved. The V gene lost 4 bases and the J gene lost 2 bases, with 23 bases spanning the gap. Per germline, CDR1 SGHRS and CDR2 YFSETQ. This CDR3 has 18 amino acids. The CDR3 coding sequence is TGCGCCAGCAGCGCCTCAAACCCCGTAGCCGTCCACACAGATACGCAGTATTTT. Its translation: CASSASNPVAVHTDTQYF.

This clone was recorded only once. The identical CDR3 is also encoded by other nucleotide sequences in the sample. V and J are TRBV2 and TRBJ2-1, with 11 nucleotides matching TRBD2. The germline V gene has CDR1 SNHLY and CDR2 FYNNEI. The trim removed 6 bases at V and 4 bases at J, leaving 2 bases unmatched. This CDR3 region has 14 residues. The CDR3 region has the DNA TGTGCCAGCAGAGGGACTAGCGGTTACAATGAGCAGTTCTTC. The encoded protein is CASRGTSGYNEQFF.

A single count supports this clone. The chain has TRBV12-3 or TRBV12-4 and TRBJ1-1, with D maybe TRBD1 (5 bases). V lost 7 bases and J 7 bases, leaving 13 bases between the germline ends. The CDR3 loop spans 12 amino acids. DNA for the CDR3: TGTGCCAGCACCAAGACAGTGAATGAAGCTTTCTTT. Its protein is CASTKTVNEAFF.